This section outlines one TCR beta chain sequence together with its context. Its antigen is still unknown. This sample was taken from a study of T cells expressing NK-cell markers. Study-level information: The authors derived TCR beta repertoires from sorted CD3+CD56+NKG2C+, CD3+CD56+NKG2C- and CD3+CD56-NKG2C+ T cells. Among the eight sequenced donors, seven tested HCMV-seropositive and one tested seronegative. Findings and limits, study-wide: One observes that, in several donors, these clonotypes were also the leading ones within the CD3+CD56-NKG2C+ fraction. CD8+ T cells in 5 or 6 donors included dominant NKG2C+ clonotypes at about 1.0-7.5%.

CDR1 and CDR2 (germline): SGHNT, YENEEA. CDR3 length: 13 residues. TCRdb reprocessed the 5' RACE reads and stores each CDR3 protein as one record, lacking DNA. The ten most abundant clones cover around a third of a sample with about 150,000 distinct CDR3 sequences. The TCR originated in a woman aged 50 to 60 in good health. The chain links TRBV11-3 to TRBJ2-1; TCRdb indicates TRBD2, and absent DNA this call remains unverified. Specimen: blood T cells: a sorted CD56 or NKG2C T cell subset, CD4+ or CD8+ T cells, or bulk PBMC T cells (not recorded which). The CDR3 loop reads CASSFSGGNEQFF.